The clone carrying this TCR beta chain was seen at least ten times. Its antigen remains unidentified. The data belong to a study of T cells in Graves' hyperthyroidism and ophthalmopathy. Whole-study findings and limits: Most thyroid clonotypes that were expanded above 0.001 also turned up in blood. Ophthalmopathy was told apart from stable hyperthyroidism by a 13 V-J model.

V was pared by 6 bases and J by 3 bases, with 12 bases between. CDR3 length equals 14 residues. Germline CDR1 and CDR2: MNHEY and SVGEGT. First hyperthyroidism diagnosis is when the blood sample was obtained, before any ophthalmopathy symptoms. RNA transcripts gave rise to amplified TCR beta CDR3 regions. First-round RT-PCR targeting the TCR CDR3 was performed with the HTBI primer set. TCRdb fed the multiplex PCR reads into MiXCR, producing one record per CDR3 protein. The table shows about 580,000 distinct CDR3 sequences, with approximately 15% occurring only once. This rearrangement joins TRBV6-2 or TRBV6-3 to TRBJ1-5; no definite D call. The sample was blood. The sequence derives from a woman in her 30s with Graves' hyperthyroidism that later progressed to Graves' ophthalmopathy. The CDR3 loop reads CASRKDGYNQPQHF. The DNA of the CDR3 is TGTGCCAGCAGAAAGGACGGGTACAATCAGCCCCAGCATTTT.